This T cell receptor beta chain was identified in a study of vaccination and CD4 T cells after COVID-19. As for the study in general: Two mRNA vaccine doses were given, either BNT162b2 or mRNA-1273.

Researchers used the Oncomine TCR Beta short-read assay to sequence DNA from cultured CD4+ T cells. Using its own MiXCR run on the PCR reads, TCRdb lists one record per CDR3 protein. The sample has about 20,000 distinct CDR3 sequences, less than 50% seen once. The CDR3 runs 13 residues. The V gene's germline CDR1 is LNHDA and CDR2 SQIVND (reference sequence). The trim removed 7 bases at V and 1 base at J, leaving 2 bases unmatched. The treatment here: approximately 9-day PBMC culture with coronavirus spike peptide pools or control peptides (ViraFEST assay). Following expansion of antigen-specific T cells with peptide pools, ViraFEST then sequenced TCRs. Culture of 1.5 million to 2 million PBMCs per well took place with approximately 10 IU/ml IL-2 and about 10 ug/ml peptide pools. For this clonotype: Its antigen is not known.

Notes on the study in general: Spike mono-reactivity marked 304 of 307 vaccine-specific clones in convalescent patients.

The TCR originated in a human donor who had recovered from COVID-19. This chain links TRBV19 with TRBJ2-3; 7 bases agree with TRBD2. Input material: CD4+ T cells from blood, cultured in vitro. CDR3 sequence reads: CASKTSGTDTQYF. CDR3 nucleotides: TGTGCCAGTAAAACTAGCGGCACAGATACGCAGTATTTT.